Listed below are T cell receptor beta chains from one sample, sequenced in a study of response to subunit inactivated influenza vaccine. In TCRdb, the RT-PCR reads were re-called with MiXCR into one record per CDR3 protein. The sample holds around 300,000 distinct CDR3 sequences, around 22% seen once. The sequenced sample was PBMCs from blood, obtained roughly 20 months after vaccination. The source of these receptors is a man between 50 and 69 years old who received an inactivated influenza vaccine. The CDR3 runs from the conserved cysteine through the conserved F or W. The order of the fields is J gene, clone size, V gene, D gene, CDR3 protein, CDR3 DNA. D genes are given only for firm matches. Rows may omit the clone size; those that give it use once, few, many or a size class.

TRBJ1-1	-	TRBV2	-	CASSAWAGGAEAFF	TGTGCCAGCAGTGCTTGGGCTGGAGGCGCTGAAGCTTTCTTT
TRBJ1-5	many	TRBV27	-	CASSPLTELHNQPQHF	TGTGCCAGCAGTCCGTTGACCGAACTCCACAATCAGCCCCAGCATTTT
TRBJ2-3	few	TRBV7-2	TRBD2	CASSKGAGGSDTQYF	TGTGCCAGCAGCAAAGGAGCGGGGGGGTCAGATACGCAGTATTTT
TRBJ2-7	-	TRBV6-2/TRBV6-3	-	CASSPQGRNYEQYF	TGTGCCAGCAGTCCACAGGGTCGGAACTACGAGCAGTACTTC
TRBJ1-1	-	TRBV2	-	CASSEAGGTEAFF	TGTGCCAGCAGTGAAGCGGGGGGCACTGAAGCTTTCTTT
TRBJ2-7	-	TRBV6-2/TRBV6-3	-	CASSQTGIVPYEQYF	TGTGCCAGCAGCCAAACAGGGATCGTACCCTACGAGCAGTACTTC
TRBJ2-7	-	TRBV6-1	-	CASSDGQLHLVYEQYF	TGTGCCAGCAGTGATGGACAGCTCCACCTAGTCTACGAGCAGTACTTC
TRBJ1-2	-	TRBV7-9	-	CASSSGEGRGYTF	TGTGCCAGCAGTTCTGGGGAGGGGCGAGGCTACACCTTC
TRBJ2-1	-	TRBV6-2/TRBV6-3	-	CTSSWSLAIGTPRGNEQFF	TGTACCAGCAGTTGGTCCCTTGCAATCGGGACCCCGAGGGGCAATGAGCAGTTCTTC
TRBJ2-5	few	TRBV18	TRBD2	CASSLRTSGNEETQYF	TGTGCCAGCTCACTACGGACTAGCGGGAATGAAGAGACCCAGTACTTC
TRBJ1-1	many	TRBV6-6	-	CASSHNSLAEAFF	TGTGCCAGCAGTCATAACAGTCTGGCTGAAGCTTTCTTT
TRBJ1-5	few	TRBV13	-	CASSDGVTGPQHF	TGTGCCAGCAGCGACGGGGTGACGGGGCCCCAGCATTTT
TRBJ2-5	few	TRBV11-2	-	CASSFDNQETQYF	TGTGCCAGCAGCTTCGACAACCAAGAGACCCAGTACTTC
TRBJ2-7	few	TRBV7-9	TRBD2	CASSPGGTNNYEQYF	TGTGCCAGCAGCCCGGGCGGGACTAATAACTACGAGCAGTACTTC
TRBJ1-5	few	TRBV12-3/TRBV12-4	-	CASSLGRPDSNQPQHF	TGTGCCAGCAGTTTGGGCAGGCCTGACAGCAATCAGCCCCAGCATTTT
TRBJ2-7	many	TRBV12-3/TRBV12-4	-	CASRNSILYEQYF	TGTGCCAGCAGGAACAGCATTCTCTACGAGCAGTACTTC
TRBJ1-2	few	TRBV3-1	TRBD1	CASSQGQGVNYGYTF	TGTGCCAGCAGCCAAGGACAGGGGGTAAACTATGGCTACACCTTC
TRBJ1-1	-	TRBV5-1	TRBD1	CASSFWTGNTEAFF	TGCGCCAGCAGCTTCTGGACAGGAAACACTGAAGCTTTCTTT
TRBJ2-1	-	TRBV4-2	-	CASSQEGGKFF	TGTGCCAGCAGCCAAGAGGGAGGAAAGTTCTTC
TRBJ2-3	-	TRBV20-1	-	CSASGWGFTDTQYF	TGCAGTGCTAGCGGGTGGGGCTTCACAGATACGCAGTATTTT
TRBJ2-7	few	TRBV15	TRBD2	CATSIKREGPSEQYF	TGTGCCACCAGCATTAAGCGGGAGGGACCTTCCGAGCAGTACTTC
TRBJ2-1	-	TRBV20-1	-	CSARGSTRRNEQFF	TGCAGTGCTAGAGGGTCGACTAGACGGAATGAGCAGTTCTTC
TRBJ2-1	few	TRBV20-1	TRBD1	CSARDFGRGLYNEQFF	TGCAGTGCTAGAGATTTTGGCAGGGGGTTGTACAATGAGCAGTTCTTC
TRBJ1-2	few	TRBV7-2	TRBD1	CASSSAGGGYGYTF	TGTGCCAGCAGCTCAGCAGGGGGGGGCTATGGCTACACCTTC
TRBJ2-1	few	TRBV12-3/TRBV12-4	TRBD1	CASKQGTGGNEQFF	TGTGCCAGCAAACAGGGGACAGGGGGCAATGAGCAGTTCTTC
TRBJ2-5	few	TRBV11-2	TRBD2	CASRRTSGNLLETQYF	TGTGCCAGCAGAAGGACTAGCGGGAACCTCCTGGAGACCCAGTACTTC
TRBJ2-3	-	TRBV20-1	TRBD2	CSAPSGGAKDTQYF	TGCAGTGCTCCTAGCGGGGGGGCCAAAGATACGCAGTATTTT
TRBJ2-5	few	TRBV6-2/TRBV6-3	TRBD2	CASSPPGAGQYF	TGTGCCAGCAGTCCCCCGGGAGCGGGGCAGTACTTC
TRBJ2-7	-	TRBV28	-	CASSIDVAYEQYF	TGTGCCAGCAGTATAGACGTGGCCTACGAGCAGTACTTC
TRBJ2-1	few	TRBV9	-	CASSVSGNRAYNEQFF	TGTGCCAGCAGCGTATCCGGCAACAGGGCCTACAATGAGCAGTTCTTC
TRBJ1-2	-	TRBV18	TRBD1	CASSHRGDYGYTF	TGTGCCAGCTCACACAGGGGAGACTATGGCTACACCTTC
TRBJ1-1	-	TRBV27	TRBD1	CASRAQGADTEAFF	TGTGCCAGCAGGGCACAGGGGGCGGACACTGAAGCTTTCTTT
TRBJ2-5	-	TRBV7-3	-	CASSLNKGTTKETQYF	TGTGCCAGCAGCTTAAATAAGGGGACCACCAAAGAGACCCAGTACTTC
TRBJ1-2	many	TRBV20-1	-	CSARGQEYGYTF	TGCAGTGCTAGAGGGCAGGAGTATGGCTACACCTTC
TRBJ2-1	-	TRBV14	-	CASSQYLTYNEQFF	TGTGCCAGCAGCCAATACCTGACCTACAATGAGCAGTTCTTC
TRBJ1-4	few	TRBV6-1	TRBD1	CASTGTEAATNEKLFF	TGTGCCAGCACCGGGACAGAAGCTGCAACTAATGAAAAACTGTTTTTT
TRBJ1-2	many	TRBV12-3/TRBV12-4	-	CASSLLWRGGYTF	TGTGCCAGCAGCCTACTGTGGCGGGGTGGCTACACCTTC
TRBJ2-6	-	TRBV4-3	TRBD2	CASSQRLAGAVVGANVLTF	TGCGCCAGCAGCCAACGACTAGCGGGAGCAGTCGTTGGGGCCAACGTCCTGACTTTC
TRBJ1-1	many	TRBV29-1	-	CSVVKGQMNTEAFF	TGCAGCGTTGTGAAGGGCCAGATGAACACTGAAGCTTTCTTT
TRBJ1-1	few	TRBV6-6	TRBD1	CASSTGGVTEAFF	TGTGCCAGCAGTACAGGGGGGGTGACTGAAGCTTTCTTT
TRBJ2-2	few	TRBV12-3/TRBV12-4	TRBD1	CASSFWPDRGRTGELFF	TGTGCCAGCAGTTTTTGGCCGGACAGGGGGCGCACCGGGGAGCTGTTTTTT
TRBJ1-6	few	TRBV7-6	-	CASSLGGVGNSPLHF	TGTGCCAGCAGCTTAGGCGGGGTTGGGAATTCACCCCTCCACTTT
TRBJ2-6	many	TRBV3-1	-	CASSRGSGANVLTF	TGTGCCAGCAGCCGGGGATCAGGGGCCAACGTCCTGACTTTC
TRBJ2-7	-	TRBV7-9	TRBD2	CASSLGTSGRPYEQYF	TGTGCCAGCAGCTTAGGGACTAGCGGGAGACCCTACGAGCAGTACTTC
TRBJ1-2	-	TRBV5-1	TRBD1	CASSLGTGVGGGYTF	TGCGCCAGCAGCTTGGGGACAGGGGTTGGTGGAGGCTACACCTTC
TRBJ2-2	-	TRBV12-3/TRBV12-4	-	CARSLGTGRPNTGELFF	TGTGCCCGCAGCTTGGGTACAGGGAGACCGAACACCGGGGAGCTGTTTTTT
TRBJ2-3	-	TRBV5-5	-	CASSLTSPDTQYF	TGTGCCAGCAGCTTAACATCCCCAGATACGCAGTATTTT
TRBJ1-5	-	TRBV5-1	-	CASSLWGAFDQPQHF	TGCGCCAGCAGCTTGTGGGGGGCTTTTGATCAGCCCCAGCATTTT
TRBJ1-1	many	TRBV20-1	TRBD1	CSAISGGLNTEAFF	TGCAGTGCTATATCAGGGGGATTGAACACTGAAGCTTTCTTT
TRBJ2-1	-	TRBV12-3/TRBV12-4	TRBD2	CASSPRRGSGTYNEQFF	TGTGCCAGCAGCCCCCGGCGAGGTAGCGGGACTTACAATGAGCAGTTCTTC
TRBJ2-1	few	TRBV29-1	-	CSVDWGTRAEQFF	TGCAGCGTTGATTGGGGGACTCGTGCTGAGCAGTTCTTC
TRBJ1-2	-	TRBV5-4	TRBD1	CASRNDPGQGSSGYTF	TGTGCCAGCAGAAACGATCCGGGACAGGGAAGCTCCGGCTACACCTTC
TRBJ2-1	-	TRBV28	TRBD2	CASSFRLAGPTYNEQFF	TGTGCCAGCAGTTTCCGGCTAGCGGGACCTACCTACAATGAGCAGTTCTTC
TRBJ1-2	-	TRBV2	-	CASSVSGYGYTF	TGTGCCAGCAGTGTTTCGGGATATGGCTACACCTTC
TRBJ2-3	-	TRBV7-9	-	CASSLPPPQGTDTQYF	TGTGCCAGCAGCTTACCCCCGCCTCAGGGCACAGATACGCAGTATTTT
TRBJ2-7	few	TRBV9	-	CASSRTAYSYEQYF	TGTGCCAGCAGCCGGACGGCCTACTCCTACGAGCAGTACTTC
TRBJ2-2	-	TRBV5-1	-	CASSLVYTGELFF	TGCGCCAGCAGCTTGGTTTACACCGGGGAGCTGTTTTTT
TRBJ2-1	-	TRBV14	-	CASSQTGPYNEQFF	TGTGCCAGCAGCCAAACAGGCCCTTACAATGAGCAGTTCTTC
TRBJ2-7	-	TRBV29-1	TRBD2	CSVNAGGYEQYF	TGCAGCGTTAACGCGGGGGGCTACGAGCAGTACTTC